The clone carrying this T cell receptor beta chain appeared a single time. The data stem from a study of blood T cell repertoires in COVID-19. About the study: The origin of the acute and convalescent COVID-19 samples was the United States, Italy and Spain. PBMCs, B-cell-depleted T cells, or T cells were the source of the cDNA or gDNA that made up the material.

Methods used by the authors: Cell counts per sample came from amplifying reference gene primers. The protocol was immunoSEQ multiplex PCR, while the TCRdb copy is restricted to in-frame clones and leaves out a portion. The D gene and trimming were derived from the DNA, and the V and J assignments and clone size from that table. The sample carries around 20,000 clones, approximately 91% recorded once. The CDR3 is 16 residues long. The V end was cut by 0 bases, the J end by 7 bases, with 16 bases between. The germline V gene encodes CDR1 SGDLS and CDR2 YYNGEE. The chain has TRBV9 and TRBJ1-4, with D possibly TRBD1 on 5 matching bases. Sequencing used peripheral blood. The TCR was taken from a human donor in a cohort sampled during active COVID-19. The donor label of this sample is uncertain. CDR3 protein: CASSVGGRGASEKLFF. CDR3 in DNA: TGTGCCAGCAGCGTAGGAGGGAGGGGCGCGAGTGAAAAACTGTTTTTT.